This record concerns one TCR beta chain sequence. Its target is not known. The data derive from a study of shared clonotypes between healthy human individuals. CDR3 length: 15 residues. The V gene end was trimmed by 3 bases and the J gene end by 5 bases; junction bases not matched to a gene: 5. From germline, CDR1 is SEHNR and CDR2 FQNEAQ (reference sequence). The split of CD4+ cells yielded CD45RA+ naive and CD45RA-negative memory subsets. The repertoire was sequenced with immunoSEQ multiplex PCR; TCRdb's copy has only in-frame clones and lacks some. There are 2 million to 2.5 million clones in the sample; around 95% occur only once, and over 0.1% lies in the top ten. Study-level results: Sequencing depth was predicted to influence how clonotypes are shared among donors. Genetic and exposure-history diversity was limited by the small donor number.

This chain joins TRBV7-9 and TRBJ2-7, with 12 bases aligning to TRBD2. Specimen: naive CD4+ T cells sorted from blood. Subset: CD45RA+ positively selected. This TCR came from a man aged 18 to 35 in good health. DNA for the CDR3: TGTGCCAGCAGCTTTTGGACTAGCGGGACCCACGAGCAGTACTTC. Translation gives CASSFWTSGTHEQYF.